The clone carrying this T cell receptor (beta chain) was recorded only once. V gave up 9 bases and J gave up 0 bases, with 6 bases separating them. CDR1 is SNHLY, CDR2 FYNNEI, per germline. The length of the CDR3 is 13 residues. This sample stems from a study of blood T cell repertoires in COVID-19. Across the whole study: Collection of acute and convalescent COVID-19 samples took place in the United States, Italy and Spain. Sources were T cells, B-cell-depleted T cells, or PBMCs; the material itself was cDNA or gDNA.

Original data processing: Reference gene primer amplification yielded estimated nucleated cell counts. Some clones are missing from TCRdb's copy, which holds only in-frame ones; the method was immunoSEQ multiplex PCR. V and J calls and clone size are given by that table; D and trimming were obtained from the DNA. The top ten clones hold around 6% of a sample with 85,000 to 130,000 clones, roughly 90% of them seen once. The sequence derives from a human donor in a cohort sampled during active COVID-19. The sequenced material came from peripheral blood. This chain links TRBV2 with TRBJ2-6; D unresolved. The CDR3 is CARESSGANVLTF. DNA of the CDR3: TGTGCCAGGGAGTCCTCTGGGGCCAACGTCCTGACTTTC.